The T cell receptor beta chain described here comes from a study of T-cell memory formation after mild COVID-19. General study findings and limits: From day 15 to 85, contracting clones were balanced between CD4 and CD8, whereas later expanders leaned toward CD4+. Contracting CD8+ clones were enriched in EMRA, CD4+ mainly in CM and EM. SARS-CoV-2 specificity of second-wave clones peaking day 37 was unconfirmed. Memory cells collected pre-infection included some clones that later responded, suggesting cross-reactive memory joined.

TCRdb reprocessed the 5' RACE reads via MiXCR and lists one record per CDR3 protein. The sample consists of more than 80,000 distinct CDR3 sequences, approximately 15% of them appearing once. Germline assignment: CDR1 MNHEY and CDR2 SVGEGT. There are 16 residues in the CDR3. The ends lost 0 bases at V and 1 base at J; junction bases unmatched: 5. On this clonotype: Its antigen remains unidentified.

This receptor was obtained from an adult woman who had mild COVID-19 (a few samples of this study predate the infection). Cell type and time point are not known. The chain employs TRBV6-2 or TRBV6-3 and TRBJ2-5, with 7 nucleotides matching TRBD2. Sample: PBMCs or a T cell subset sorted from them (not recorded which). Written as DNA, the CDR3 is TGTGCCAGCAGTTACTCGGATCTAGCGGCCCAAGAGACCCAGTACTTC. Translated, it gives CASSYSDLAAQETQYF.